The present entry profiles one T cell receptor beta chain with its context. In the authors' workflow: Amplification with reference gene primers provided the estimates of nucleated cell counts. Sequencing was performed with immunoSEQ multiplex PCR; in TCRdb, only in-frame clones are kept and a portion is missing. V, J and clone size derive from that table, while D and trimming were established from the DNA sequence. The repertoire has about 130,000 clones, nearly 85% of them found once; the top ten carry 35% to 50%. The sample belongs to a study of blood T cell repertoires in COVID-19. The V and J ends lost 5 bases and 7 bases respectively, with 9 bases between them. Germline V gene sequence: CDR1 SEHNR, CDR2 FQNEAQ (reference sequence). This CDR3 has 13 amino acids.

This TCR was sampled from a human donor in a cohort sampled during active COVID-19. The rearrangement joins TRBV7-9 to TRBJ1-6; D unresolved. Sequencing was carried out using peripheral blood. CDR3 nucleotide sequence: TGTGCCAGCAGCGCTTCAGGCAATTCACCCCTCCACTTT. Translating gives CASSASGNSPLHF.